This T cell receptor (beta chain) emerged from a study of T cell changes during pregnancy in multiple sclerosis. This table comes from immunoSEQ multiplex PCR, and its TCRdb copy is limited to in-frame clones, with some not included. The sample holds roughly 100,000 clones, about 91% seen once. This clone has a single count. One end of the junction fails to match germline, which may point to a read error. Germline CDR1 and CDR2: SSHAT and FNYEAQ (reference sequence). The CDR3 contains 15 residues. V gene TRBV7-7 combines with J gene TRBJ2-7, with 13 positions matching TRBD2. This clonotype was obtained from a female donor with multiple sclerosis, enrolled in a pregnancy study. The sample here was peripheral blood, taken in the second trimester of pregnancy. The CDR3 DNA follows: TGTGCTAGCAGCGCGACTAGCGGGAGGTTGGGAGAGCAGTACTTC. Encoded protein: CASSATSGRLGEQYF. Supplemented by reference TRBV7-7 and TRBJ2-7, the full variable domain reads GAGVSQSPRYKVTKRGQDVTLRCDPISSHATLYWYQQALGQGPEFLTYFNYEAQPDKSGLPSDRFSAERPEGSISTLTIQRTEQRDSAMYRCASSATSGRLGEQYFGPGTRLTVT.